The clone carrying this T cell receptor beta chain has more than one count but fewer than ten. What it binds is not known. Barcoded TCR alpha and TCR beta cDNA libraries with UMIs came from 5'RACE using constant-segment primers. Each CDR3 protein gets one entry after TCRdb re-called the 5' RACE reads with MiXCR. The sample lists some 210,000 distinct CDR3 sequences, about 10% occurring once. The sample comes from a study of T-cell memory formation after mild COVID-19. General study points: CM and EM subsets held most contracting CD4+ clones; EMRA held CD8+ ones. Detection of some responders pre-infection suggested pre-existing cross-reactive memory T cells participated.

Deletions cut 3 bases from V and 5 bases from J, with 15 bases between. CDR1 is SGHDT and CDR2 is YYEEEE in the germline V gene. This CDR3 spans 15 amino acids. Sequencing was carried out using PBMCs or a T cell subset sorted from them (not recorded which). The rearrangement links TRBV5-6 to TRBJ2-1; TRBD1 is a possible D gene (5 bases). The sequence was collected from a man younger than 30 who had mild COVID-19 (a few samples of this study predate the infection). Cell type and time point are not known. CDR3 protein: CASSWGLVENNEQFF. DNA of the CDR3: TGTGCCAGCAGCTGGGGCTTGGTCGAAAACAATGAGCAGTTCTTC.